What follows is one T cell receptor (beta chain) and its context. This receptor's antigen is unknown. The record has no base qualities; no much larger clone is one base away. The data derive from a study of cytomegalovirus exposure and HLA in healthy donors (TCRdb year 2017). For the study in its entirety: An earlier analysis of fewer than 750 of the donors reported about 260 Gb of sequence data and 95 million to 120 million unique TCR beta sequences obtained from about 180 million T cells. Roughly 320 gigabases of sequencing data and around 90 million unique TCR sequences made up an early release that covered several hundred HLA-typed donors. Four to six DR-DQ haplotypes were handled as single units for association and clustering, since linkage in the cohort was strong. In a later genetic analysis, genome-wide SNP genotypes for about 65% of the roughly 670 donors were used, and that subset was treated as a discovery cohort. A later analysis re-examined previously published TCR beta repertoires from more than 600 donors and added high-resolution HLA genotyping to investigate patterns of TCR occurrence. The study was designed to test whether signatures of past pathogen exposure could be identified by cataloging public T cell receptors. The later analysis used no new phenotypic data to find candidate immune exposures, relying instead on TCR beta sequences and their occurrence across donors. The number of donors typed differed by locus, with about 629-640 for A, B, C, DRB1 and DQB1, 522 for DQA1, 600 to 610 for DPA1, and some 440 for DPB1. Across about 370 genotyped donors of the cohort, an average of about 220,000 unique TCR beta nucleotide sequences per donor were sequenced, and roughly a sixth of those sequences were non-productive. Both class I and class II loci were covered by HLA typing, at four-digit resolution. An earlier analysis of 587 of the donors used high-throughput TCR beta sequencing to judge whether each TCR beta V gene segment behaved as functional or pseudogenic. High-throughput TCR immunosequencing, statistical association of individual TCRs with disease status, and machine learning were combined to predict cytomegalovirus infection status. Of the approximately 400 genotyped donors, more than 75% were placed in the genetic ancestry cluster associated with self-reported Caucasian donors. Donor age, sex, ethnicity and CMV serostatus were compiled alongside the repertoire data. The study used immunosequencing to profile the T cell repertoires of about 670 subjects and linked those repertoires to cytomegalovirus serostatus. Besides the first cohort of 666 subjects, a separate validation cohort made up of 95 to 150 different subjects was used. All discovery cohort repertoires had been generated using a single sequencing platform.

V and J lose 0 bases and 6 bases, and a span of 14 bases separates them. For CDR1 and CDR2, the germline V gene (reference sequence) lists MNHNY and SVGAGI. The CDR3, from cysteine to phenylalanine, totals 16 residues. Only the CDR3 region is kept as DNA, spanning 48 bases read in frame from base 1. Libraries were built with the immunoSEQ multiplex PCR assay. The multiplex PCR relied on a mix of 60 forward primers for TCR Vbeta segments and 13 reverse primers for TCR Jbeta segments. A multiplex PCR assay on genomic DNA amplified the CDR3 region of rearranged TCR beta genes. The amplified TCR beta libraries were sequenced on the Illumina HiSeq System as 87-base-pair reads. The paper's processing steps were these. A later analysis tallied roughly 78 million unique TCR beta chains across the approximately 670 repertoires, and some 10 million of those chains were shared by two or more donors. A nearest-neighbor algorithm error-corrected the raw reads and collapsed the reads into unique sequences, merging closely related sequences to remove PCR and sequencing errors. CDR3 sequences were aligned to IMGT reference sequences to assign V, D and J gene segments. For a sequence to be retained, a match of at least six nucleotides was required to both a V gene segment and a J gene segment. Rearrangements were called productive when the CDR3 lacked stop codons and stayed in frame with V and J; all others were non-productive. CDR3 was defined by IMGT convention, running from the second conserved V-encoded cysteine to the conserved J-encoded phenylalanine. In an earlier analysis of just under 600 of the donors, sequences lacking an unambiguous match to a single V gene segment were excluded. In an earlier analysis of a few hundred of the donors, a V segment was called functional when productive rearrangements were above 56.7%, and segregating when the standard deviation between donors exceeded 5%. A statistical classification framework was built to diagnose cytomegalovirus status from the catalog of TCR beta chain sequences. V and J gene assignment, in a later analysis, came from comparing TCR nucleotide sequences with IMGT/GENE-DB human TR gene sequences. The TCRdist pipeline was used in a later analysis to assign CDR3 sequences and most-parsimonious VDJ recombination scenarios. In a later analysis, each TCR beta chain was defined by its CDR3 amino acid sequence together with its V-gene family, and reads without a unique V-gene family were excluded. A later analysis removed 500 to 650 highly shared, low-generation-probability nucleotide sequences to deal with suspected cross-contamination and a sequencing artifact. In a later analysis, a clonal expansion index was calculated for each public chain from normalized within-repertoire ranks of inferred template counts. A later analysis computed generation probabilities with a VDJ recombination model fitted to out-of-frame rearrangements, and checked the results against IGoR. A later analysis scored TCR-TCR, TCR-HLA and TCR-CMV co-occurrence with hypergeometric tests, applying a repertoire-size bias correction to TCR pairs. A later analysis estimated false discovery rates by permuting HLA or CMV assignments 20 times. In a later analysis, co-occurring TCRs were grouped using DBSCAN, and TCRdist sequence similarity was added for clustering within HLA-allele-positive subsets. Repertoires with fewer than 30,000 or more than 120,000 public chains, plus five repertoires with anomalous nucleotide sharing, were excluded from co-occurrence clustering. This is the immuneACCESS table as TCRdb keeps it, with only in-frame sequences that have V and J called. A part of the clones is gone; compared with another copy, unresolved V genes explain less than half, and the rest is unexplained. The DNA gave D and trimming, while V, J and clone size come from that table. This sample has around 140,000 clones in its table, and roughly 80% of those were observed once. The top ten clonotypes cover around 3.2% of the sample.

The cohort was made up of around 720 healthy bone marrow donors. At the time of sampling, all cohort members were nominally healthy, though unrecorded immune exposures were likely present. The donor tested CMV seronegative, placing the donor among the 352 seronegative members of the cohort. A peripheral blood sample was provided by each donor, and peripheral blood mononuclear cells were used for TCR beta sequencing. Genomic DNA was extracted from the blood cell samples with the Qiagen DNeasy Blood Extraction Kit. General study outcomes and caveats: V-gene and J-gene trimming of TCR beta chains was associated with a missense DCLRE1C variant in a later genetic analysis, and the association was replicated in an independent cohort. Compared with the 666-donor mean, donors in an Asian-associated ancestry cluster had fewer N-insertions in productive TCRs, according to a later genetic analysis. A group of highly shared sequence variants was considered likely to be a technical artifact of the sequencing pipeline. Because the 87-base-pair reads could not distinguish some IMGT-functional V segments, including TRBV6-2 and TRBV6-3, those segments were excluded. Because HLA typing was unavailable for some donors at each locus, only the typed subset was used in association tests. The classifier was reported to diagnose cytomegalovirus status with high specificity and sensitivity in both the original cohort and the validation cohort. About 17 rarely observed V segments, including chromosome 9 orphons, were excluded from the earlier analysis of about 600 of the donors because counts were too low. A further reported finding was that TCR beta sequences accurately predicted the HLA-A and HLA-B alleles for most subjects in the first cohort. Strong co-occurrence of HLA alleles, especially DR and DQ, made assigning TCR associations to individual alleles difficult. At a false discovery rate of 0.05, a later analysis linked roughly 17,000 TCR beta sequences to specific HLA alleles. The authors suggested that the approach could potentially be generalized to other disease states and immunological phenotypes. The presence/absence analyses assumed that sequencing depth was roughly uniform across donors, and that assumption may not be true. According to a later analysis, parvovirus B19, influenza, CMV and Epstein-Barr virus appeared linked to several top co-occurrence clusters. Only TCR beta chains were sequenced in this cohort, and the absence of alpha or paired-chain data limited detectable features. According to a later analysis, TCR association rates differed among HLA loci, with DRB1 alleles showing the most associated TCRs and HLA-C alleles showing the fewest. Three of the identified cytomegalovirus-associated TCR beta chains were confirmed in vitro to be specific for cytomegalovirus antigens. In a later analysis, most CMV-associated TCR beta chains were found to appear HLA-restricted, with HLA associations seemingly driven largely by CMV exposure. The study listed 164 TCR beta chains as associated with cytomegalovirus. While some public TCRs were present in many individuals, most TCR sequences turned up only very rarely across donors. Immune exposure information for the cohort was limited to CMV serostatus. In a later analysis, HLA-associated TCR beta chains were found to be more clonally expanded and to have lower generation probabilities than equally common non-associated chains. Linkage disequilibrium might explain the correlated functional status among segregating V segments, but an unknown experimental factor could not be ruled out. An earlier analysis of 587 of the donors showed that most TCR beta V segments appeared in productive rearrangements either about 90% or about 30% of the time, which broadly matched IMGT annotations.

The chain links TRBV6-6 with TRBJ2-2, with the D gene uncertain. This clonotype was sampled from a female donor in good health and CMV-seronegative. Sequencing was performed on PBMCs. Read as DNA, the sequence is TGTGCCAGCAGTTACTCGGTTTTCTCGGGTTCCGGGGAGCTGTTTTTT. It translates as CASSYSVFSGSGELFF.